This T cell receptor beta chain was identified during a study of cytomegalovirus exposure and HLA in healthy donors. Germline V CDR1 and CDR2: SEHNR, FQNEAQ (reference sequence). This CDR3 region has 14 residues. V was cut by 3 bases and J by 1 base, with 9 bases left in between. On this clone itself: Its antigen is still unknown.

PCR involved 60 Vbeta and 13 Jbeta primers. Repertoires were generated with immunoSEQ multiplex PCR, while TCRdb's copy carries only in-frame clones and drops some. Of 130,000 or so clones listed, around four fifths were seen once; the top ten hold 5% to 6.5%. The study, taken as a whole, reports: The authors listed approximately 150 TCR beta chains as cytomegalovirus-associated.

The genes are TRBV7-9 and TRBJ1-1; tentative D call: TRBD1 (6 bases). This clonotype was sampled from a young man in good health and CMV-seronegative. The specimen sequenced was PBMCs. The CDR3 loop reads CASSFGTPNTEAFF. Written as DNA, the CDR3 is TGTGCCAGCAGCTTTGGGACACCGAACACTGAAGCTTTCTTT.